Sequencing of this TCR beta chain was carried out in a study of blood T cell repertoires in COVID-19. Study-wide context: Italy, Spain and the United States were the sources of the convalescent and acute COVID-19 samples. T cells, B-cell-depleted T cells, or PBMCs provided the cDNA or gDNA that served as material.

There are 14 residues in the CDR3. Germline CDR1 is LNHDA and CDR2 is SQIVND (reference sequence). V lost 9 bases and J lost 0, with 14 bases in between. Original processing notes: Amplification with reference gene primers provided the estimates of nucleated cell counts. TCRdb's copy holds only in-frame clones and misses some; the assay was immunoSEQ multiplex PCR. Clonal size and the V and J genes are those of that table, whereas D and trimming came from the DNA. The sample lists about 140,000 clones, about 80% seen once, with 8% to 10% in the top ten. This TCR was sampled from a woman aged 80 or older in a cohort sampled during active or convalescent COVID-19. Sequenced: peripheral blood. The chain couples TRBV19 to TRBJ1-1; TRBD1 might be the D (6 bases). CDR3 in DNA: TGTGCCAGCGGCAGGGGTACGATGAACACTGAAGCTTTCTTT. It is translated as CASGRGTMNTEAFF. Looking up the rest from reference TRBV19 and TRBJ1-1 gives the full variable domain: DGGITQSPKYLFRKEGQNVTLSCEQNLNHDAMYWYRQDPGQGLRLIYYSQIVNDFQKGDIAEGYSVSREKKESFPLTVTSAQKNPTAFYLCASGRGTMNTEAFFGQGTRLTVV.